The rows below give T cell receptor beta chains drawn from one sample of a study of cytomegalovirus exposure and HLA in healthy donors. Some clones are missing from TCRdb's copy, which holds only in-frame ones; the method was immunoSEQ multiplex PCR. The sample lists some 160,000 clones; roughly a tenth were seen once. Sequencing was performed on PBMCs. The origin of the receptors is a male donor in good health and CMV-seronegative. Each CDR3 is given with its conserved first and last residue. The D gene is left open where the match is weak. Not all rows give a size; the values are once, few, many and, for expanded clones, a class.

TGCAGCGTTGCTGGGACAGGGGGTACAGATACGCAGTATTTT CSVAGTGGTDTQYF TRBD1 few TRBJ2-3 TRBV29-1
TGTGCCAGCAGCTTAGAGTGGGGGGAACGTGGCTACACCTTC CASSLEWGERGYTF NA few TRBJ1-2 TRBV7-8
TGTGCCGGATTCCAAGCGGGGAACTACAATGAGCAGTTCTTC CAGFQAGNYNEQFF TRBD2 NA TRBJ2-1 TRBV7-9
TGTGCCACCGGGGACACAGGGAGCTCCTACAATGAGCAGTTCTTC CATGDTGSSYNEQFF NA few TRBJ2-1 TRBV15
TGTGCCAGCACTCAGGTCTTTGCAACTAATGAAAAACTGTTTTTT CASTQVFATNEKLFF NA NA TRBJ1-4 TRBV2
TGTGCCAGCAGTGCGTACGAGCAGTACTTC CASSAYEQYF NA NA TRBJ2-7 TRBV2
TGTGCCAGCAGCCGCCTAGCGGGGGGGCCGGGCACCGGGGAGCTGTTTTTT CASSRLAGGPGTGELFF TRBD2 few TRBJ2-2 TRBV7-9
TGTGCCAGCAGCCAAGATCGGGGACTAGCGGGAGGGCCTCGGGAGCAGTTCTTC CASSQDRGLAGGPREQFF TRBD2 few TRBJ2-1 TRBV4-2
TGTGCCATCAGTGGGGGGTTTTCGGGAGCTAGCACAGATACGCAGTATTTT CAISGGFSGASTDTQYF NA NA TRBJ2-3 TRBV10-3
TGTGCCAGCAGTGTACGGACATTAGGCTACTTC CASSVRTLGYF NA NA TRBJ2-7 TRBV6-1
TGTGCCAGCAGGCGGGACTCATACACCGGGGAGCTGTTTTTT CASRRDSYTGELFF NA few TRBJ2-2 TRBV14
TGTGCCAGCAGCCATACAGGGGACAATGAGCAGTTCTTC CASSHTGDNEQFF TRBD1 NA TRBJ2-1 TRBV7-9
TGTGCCAGCAGCCAAGCGACAGGGACCTCCTACGAGCAGTACTTC CASSQATGTSYEQYF TRBD1 few TRBJ2-7 TRBV4-2
TGCAGCGTGATACAGGGGGCGATGGCCGGGGAGCTGTTTTTT CSVIQGAMAGELFF TRBD1 few TRBJ2-2 TRBV29-1
TGTGCCAGCAGCGTAGGACTTCATTACTACAATGAGCAGTTCTTC CASSVGLHYYNEQFF NA NA TRBJ2-1 TRBV9
TGTGCCAGTAGTCCAACGGACAGGGAGATATGGGTACAAGAGACCCAGTACTTC CASSPTDREIWVQETQYF TRBD1 few TRBJ2-5 TRBV19
TGTGCCAGCTCAGCTAGCAGCAATCAGCCCCAGCATTTT CASSASSNQPQHF NA NA TRBJ1-5 TRBV18
TGTGCCTCCACCGGGACTAGCGGGAGGAATGAGCAGTTCTTC CASTGTSGRNEQFF TRBD2 few TRBJ2-1 TRBV5-5
TGTGCCAGCCAACAGGGCTACGAGCAGTACTTC CASQQGYEQYF NA few TRBJ2-7 TRBV7-9
TGTGCCAGCAGCCAAAACCCCCCGACAGGGGGCCATGGCTACACCTTC CASSQNPPTGGHGYTF TRBD1 NA TRBJ1-2 TRBV2
TGTGCCAGTAGTATGCAGGGTTACACTGAAGCTTTCTTT CASSMQGYTEAFF NA NA TRBJ1-1 TRBV19
TGTGCCAGCAGTTCCAGGGACACCGCGGAGGAGACCCAGTACTTC CASSSRDTAEETQYF NA few TRBJ2-5 TRBV6-5
TGTGCCAGCAGTATTGACAGCTCTGGAAACACCATATATTTT CASSIDSSGNTIYF NA few TRBJ1-3 TRBV6-5
TGTGCCAGCTCACCCGACACCGGATACGAGCAGTACTTC CASSPDTGYEQYF NA NA TRBJ2-7 TRBV18
TGTGCCAGCAGCTTAGCGGGGAACAGGGCTTCACCGGAGCTGTTTTTT CASSLAGNRASPELFF NA few TRBJ2-2 TRBV7-9
TGTGCCAGCAGCTTGGGGGGACAGGGTGCAGATACGCAGTATTTT CASSLGGQGADTQYF TRBD1 NA TRBJ2-3 TRBV5-4
TGTGCCAGCAGACGAGCGGGATCGACAGATACGCAGTATTTT CASRRAGSTDTQYF TRBD2 NA TRBJ2-3 TRBV28
TGTGCCAGCAGCTTTATTACAGGGAGTTCCGATGGCTACACCTTC CASSFITGSSDGYTF NA few TRBJ1-2 TRBV5-6
TGCGCCAGCAGCTTATCAGTTACAGCCTACGAGCAGTACTTC CASSLSVTAYEQYF NA few TRBJ2-7 TRBV5-1
TGTGCCAGTAGCCCGTATCAAGGGGTCACCTATAATTCACCCCTCCACTTT CASSPYQGVTYNSPLHF NA NA TRBJ1-6 TRBV19
TGTGCTAGCAGCTCGTTGGGCCCAGATACGCAGTATTTT CASSSLGPDTQYF NA NA TRBJ2-3 TRBV7-7
TGTGCCAGCAGTACACTATGGGGACTCCAAGAGAACCAGTACTTC CASSTLWGLQENQYF NA NA TRBJ2-5 TRBV28
TGCGCCAGAAGCTCAGGACAGGGATACGAGCAGTACTTC CARSSGQGYEQYF TRBD1 few TRBJ2-7 TRBV5-1
TGTGCCACCAGCGGGCTGGCCCGCTCTGGGGCCAACGTCCTGACTTTC CATSGLARSGANVLTF NA NA TRBJ2-6 TRBV15
TGCGCCAGCAGCTTGGATGGCGAGCTAGCGGGGATCCAAGAGACCCAGTACTTC CASSLDGELAGIQETQYF TRBD2 few TRBJ2-5 TRBV5-1
TGCGCCAGCAGCCAAGGGACTAGCGGGTCACTGGAGGGACTCTACGAGCAGTACTTC CASSQGTSGSLEGLYEQYF TRBD2 NA TRBJ2-7 TRBV5-1
TGCAGCGCCGAGGGAGGAACGACTAATGAAAAACTGTTTTTT CSAEGGTTNEKLFF NA NA TRBJ1-4 TRBV29-1
TGTGCCAGCAGTCCCCTCGGTTCTGTGGGGGGGCGGGACCAAGAGACCCAGTACTTC CASSPLGSVGGRDQETQYF NA few TRBJ2-5 TRBV2
TGTGCCAGCAGCTTAGGAATTGGATGGGAGGGGGTTGTGGGGGAGCAGTACTTC CASSLGIGWEGVVGEQYF NA NA TRBJ2-7 TRBV7-8
TGTGCCACCAGCAGAGATATAACAGGGAATTCACCCCTCCACTTT CATSRDITGNSPLHF NA NA TRBJ1-6 TRBV15
TGTGCCAGCCGGTTGAGGGAGAACACTGAAGCTTTCTTT CASRLRENTEAFF NA few TRBJ1-1 TRBV6-5
TGTGCCATCAGTACTGGGCTAAACACAGATACGCAGTATTTT CAISTGLNTDTQYF NA NA TRBJ2-3 TRBV10-3
TGCGCCAGCAGCCAAGAGTTAACCGGGGGTGGCTACACCTTC CASSQELTGGGYTF NA NA TRBJ1-2 TRBV4-3
TGTGCCAGCAGTTTTGCTAGCGGGAATGAGCAGTTCTTC CASSFASGNEQFF TRBD2 NA TRBJ2-1 TRBV27
TGCGCCAGCAGCTTGGTGGGCGATACAACTAATGAAAAACTGTTTTTT CASSLVGDTTNEKLFF NA NA TRBJ1-4 TRBV5-1
TGCGCCAGCAGCCAGTGGGCCCTCAATTCACCCCTCCACTTT CASSQWALNSPLHF NA few TRBJ1-6 TRBV4-1
TGCGCCAGCAGCTTGGCCCAGGATCAACGCTCCGAAGCTTTCTTT CASSLAQDQRSEAFF NA few TRBJ1-1 TRBV5-1
TGCAGCGTCGTACTAGCGGGAGGGTACAATGAGCAGTTCTTC CSVVLAGGYNEQFF TRBD2 NA TRBJ2-1 TRBV29-1
TGTGCCAGCAGCTTAATGGGGGGGGGAGTTGACACTGAAGCTTTCTTT CASSLMGGGVDTEAFF NA few TRBJ1-1 TRBV7-3
TGTGCCAGCAGCCAGGATTATGACGGGGTGAACACCGGGGAGCTGTTTTTT CASSQDYDGVNTGELFF NA few TRBJ2-2 TRBV4-2
TGTGCCAGCAGTGCCGGGACAGGACAGCCCCAGCATTTT CASSAGTGQPQHF TRBD1 few TRBJ1-5 TRBV6-6
TGTGCCAGCAGTTACTCGCAGGGTGGGGAGACCCAGTACTTC CASSYSQGGETQYF NA few TRBJ2-5 TRBV6-5
TGTGCCATCAGTGAGTCTAGGGGGTTAAGCTCCTACGAGCAGTACTTC CAISESRGLSSYEQYF NA NA TRBJ2-7 TRBV10-3
TGTGCCAGCAGATCTATCGGGAGCTTAGTGGAGACCCAGTACTTC CASRSIGSLVETQYF NA few TRBJ2-5 TRBV5-4
TGTGCCAGCAGTTACTATCGGACAGGGGGCGTTCAGCCCCAGCATTTT CASSYYRTGGVQPQHF TRBD1 few TRBJ1-5 TRBV6-6
TGTGCCAGCAGTTACTCCGAGGGAATTCCCACCGGGGAGCTGTTTTTT CASSYSEGIPTGELFF NA NA TRBJ2-2 TRBV6-5
TGCGCCAGCAGCCAAGATCGCGGCAGGGGTTATGGCTACACCTTC CASSQDRGRGYGYTF NA few TRBJ1-2 TRBV4-3